These T cell receptor beta chains were read from a single sample in a study of shared clonotypes between healthy human individuals. Sequencing was performed with immunoSEQ multiplex PCR; in TCRdb, only in-frame clones are kept and a portion is missing. The sample carries over 95,000 clones, under 70% recorded once. The sequencing sample was made of memory CD8+ T cells sorted from blood. The receptors were gathered from a woman under 40 in good health. CDR3s include the opening cysteine and the closing phenylalanine or tryptophan. A D gene is named only where the DNA matches it firmly. Clone size is stated in some rows and not others, as once, few, many or a class when expanded.

>.|TRBV30|.|TRBJ2-7
TGTGCCTGGACTGGGGGATACGAGCAGTACTTC
CAWTGGYEQYF
>.|TRBV10-3|TRBD2|TRBJ2-1
TGTGCCATCAGTGAGAGTACGGGACTAGCGCGTCACAATGAGCAGTTCTTC
CAISESTGLARHNEQFF
>.|TRBV10-2|.|TRBJ1-5
TGCGCCAGCGGAAGGACCAACTGGCAGCCCCAGCATTTT
CASGRTNWQPQHF
>.|TRBV6-6|.|TRBJ2-2
TGTGCCAGCAGTCACCCCCCCCCTCGAGAAACCGGGGAGCTGTTTTTT
CASSHPPPRETGELFF
>many|TRBV27|.|TRBJ2-1
TGTGCCAGCAGTTTTGGCGATGGAGTCTACAATGAGCAGTTCTTC
CASSFGDGVYNEQFF
>few|TRBV28|.|TRBJ1-1
TGTGCCAGCAGTTACCGACAGTGGGCTAACACTGAAGCTTTCTTT
CASSYRQWANTEAFF
>.|TRBV25-1|.|TRBJ2-1
TGTGCCAGCAGTGAATCGGTGGCATCCAATGAGCAGTTCTTC
CASSESVASNEQFF
>once|TRBV7-8|TRBD1|TRBJ2-7
TGTGCCAGCAGCCCTGGGGGGACAGGGGGCTACGAGCAGTACTTC
CASSPGGTGGYEQYF
>.|TRBV4-1|TRBD1|TRBJ2-1
TGCGCCAGCAGCCCTCGGACAGGGTCATCTAATGAGCAGTTCTTC
CASSPRTGSSNEQFF
>.|TRBV28|.|TRBJ2-2
TGTGCCAGCAGTCAGGGACAACTAATAACCGGGGAGCTGTTTTTT
CASSQGQLITGELFF